Listed below are T cell receptor beta chains from one sample, sequenced in a study of CD8+CD57+ T cells in acquired aplastic anemia. Via MiXCR, TCRdb re-called the reads, giving one row per CDR3 protein. The top ten hold around 45% of the sample, which has some 170,000 distinct CDR3 sequences, 65% to 75% seen once. The sequenced sample was sorted CD4+, CD8+, or CD8+CD57+ T cells (not recorded which) from PBMCs. These receptors were obtained from a human donor with aplastic anemia. The CDR3 runs from the conserved cysteine through the conserved F or W. The D gene is left open where the match is weak. Where a row states a size, it is once, few, many or the class of an expanded clone; other rows omit it.

abundance: .
v_gene: TRBV7-7
d_gene: .
j_gene: TRBJ2-3
CDR3nt: TGTGCCAGCAGCCCCTCCCACAACACAGATACGCAGTATTTT
CDR3aa: CASSPSHNTDTQYF

abundance: .
v_gene: TRBV9
d_gene: TRBD1
j_gene: TRBJ1-2
CDR3nt: TGTGCCAGCAGCGTAGGGGACAGAAACTATGGCTACACCTTC
CDR3aa: CASSVGDRNYGYTF

abundance: .
v_gene: TRBV20-1
d_gene: TRBD2
j_gene: TRBJ2-1
CDR3nt: TGCAGTGCCCCACGTCTAGCGGGAGTCTGGAATGAGCAGTTCTTC
CDR3aa: CSAPRLAGVWNEQFF

abundance: .
v_gene: TRBV24-1
d_gene: TRBD1
j_gene: TRBJ2-3
CDR3nt: TGTGCCACCAGTCCGGGACAGGGGGGGCCAGATACGCAGTATTTT
CDR3aa: CATSPGQGGPDTQYF

abundance: .
v_gene: TRBV9
d_gene: TRBD1
j_gene: TRBJ1-2
CDR3nt: TGTGCCAGCAGCAAAGCCAGGGGGGATGGCTACACCTTC
CDR3aa: CASSKARGDGYTF

abundance: .
v_gene: TRBV7-6
d_gene: .
j_gene: TRBJ1-2
CDR3nt: TGTGCCAGCAGCTTAGAGACTGAGGGACGCGTTTTAGGCTACACCTTC
CDR3aa: CASSLETEGRVLGYTF

abundance: once
v_gene: TRBV7-9
d_gene: TRBD2
j_gene: TRBJ2-5
CDR3nt: TGTGCCAGCAGCCCAATCGCGGGGGGGGATCAAGAGACCCAGTACTTC
CDR3aa: CASSPIAGGDQETQYF

abundance: .
v_gene: TRBV7-6
d_gene: TRBD2
j_gene: TRBJ2-1
CDR3nt: TGTGCCAGCAGCTTATTGATAGCGGGAGTGGAAGAGCAGTTCTTC
CDR3aa: CASSLLIAGVEEQFF

abundance: .
v_gene: TRBV6-4
d_gene: TRBD2
j_gene: TRBJ2-3
CDR3nt: TGTGCCAGCAGTGGTAGCGGGGGCACAGATACGCAGTATTTT
CDR3aa: CASSGSGGTDTQYF

abundance: .
v_gene: TRBV7-8
d_gene: .
j_gene: TRBJ2-5
CDR3nt: TGTGCCAGCAGCTTAGAACCCAGCGAAGAGACCCAGTACTTC
CDR3aa: CASSLEPSEETQYF

abundance: .
v_gene: TRBV20-1
d_gene: .
j_gene: TRBJ1-3
CDR3nt: TGCAGTGCTAGAGCGTCTGGAAACACCATATATTTT
CDR3aa: CSARASGNTIYF

abundance: few
v_gene: TRBV5-5
d_gene: .
j_gene: TRBJ1-5
CDR3nt: TGTGCCAGCAGCTTGGACGGAACAAATCAGCCCCAGCATTTT
CDR3aa: CASSLDGTNQPQHF

abundance: .
v_gene: TRBV4-1
d_gene: .
j_gene: TRBJ2-7
CDR3nt: TGCGCCAGCAGCCAAGCGGGACTCGTCTACGAGCAGTACTTC
CDR3aa: CASSQAGLVYEQYF

abundance: once
v_gene: TRBV20-1
d_gene: .
j_gene: TRBJ2-2
CDR3nt: TGCAGTGCTAGAGATCAACGGAACACCGGGGAGCTGTTTTTT
CDR3aa: CSARDQRNTGELFF

abundance: .
v_gene: TRBV28
d_gene: .
j_gene: TRBJ2-1
CDR3nt: TGTGCCAGCACCCTAGACTCGAGCTCCTACAATGAGCAGTTCTTC
CDR3aa: CASTLDSSSYNEQFF

abundance: .
v_gene: TRBV7-9
d_gene: .
j_gene: TRBJ2-5
CDR3nt: TGTGCCAGCAGCTTAGGGGTCGGGGGAGAGACCCAGTACTTC
CDR3aa: CASSLGVGGETQYF

abundance: .
v_gene: TRBV7-8
d_gene: .
j_gene: TRBJ2-4
CDR3nt: TGTGCCAGCAGCTTAGCGGCGACAGAGGTTTACTTC
CDR3aa: CASSLAATEVYF

abundance: .
v_gene: TRBV12-3/TRBV12-4
d_gene: TRBD2
j_gene: TRBJ2-5
CDR3nt: TGTGCCAGCAGTCCGAGGACTAGCCGGGGGGAGACCCAGTACTTC
CDR3aa: CASSPRTSRGETQYF

abundance: .
v_gene: TRBV25-1
d_gene: .
j_gene: TRBJ2-1
CDR3nt: TGTGCCAGCGGGGACTTTCGGTCCCCAGTGAGCTCCTACAATGAGCAGTTCTTC
CDR3aa: CASGDFRSPVSSYNEQFF

abundance: once
v_gene: TRBV19
d_gene: .
j_gene: TRBJ2-2
CDR3nt: TGTGCCAGTAGTATGACAGAGAACACCGGGGAGCTGTTTTTT
CDR3aa: CASSMTENTGELFF

abundance: many
v_gene: TRBV10-3
d_gene: .
j_gene: TRBJ2-1
CDR3nt: TGTGCCATCAGAGCCGGGACTGATTCCTACAATGAGCAGTTCTTC
CDR3aa: CAIRAGTDSYNEQFF

abundance: .
v_gene: TRBV7-9
d_gene: .
j_gene: TRBJ1-4
CDR3nt: TGCGCCAGCAGCTTGGAGGGGTCTAATGAAAAACTGTTTTTT
CDR3aa: CASSLEGSNEKLFF

abundance: .
v_gene: TRBV12-3/TRBV12-4
d_gene: .
j_gene: TRBJ2-2
CDR3nt: TGTGCCAGCAGTTTTAGCAGGAGGTCGAACACCGGGGAGCTGTTTTTT
CDR3aa: CASSFSRRSNTGELFF

abundance: .
v_gene: TRBV29-1
d_gene: TRBD2
j_gene: TRBJ2-1
CDR3nt: TGCAGCCTTGCGGGGGACTTGAGCTCCTACAATGAGCAGTTCTTC
CDR3aa: CSLAGDLSSYNEQFF

abundance: .
v_gene: TRBV12-3/TRBV12-4
d_gene: .
j_gene: TRBJ1-3
CDR3nt: TGTGCCAGCACCACTCGAGCCAATTCTGGAAACACCATATATTTT
CDR3aa: CASTTRANSGNTIYF

abundance: .
v_gene: TRBV7-3
d_gene: TRBD1
j_gene: TRBJ1-2
CDR3nt: TGTGCCAGCAGCTTGCAGGGGGATTACTATGGCTACACCTTC
CDR3aa: CASSLQGDYYGYTF

abundance: few
v_gene: TRBV20-1
d_gene: .
j_gene: TRBJ2-1
CDR3nt: TGCAGTGCTAGACCGGGGAAACAGTCCTACAATGAGCAGTTCTTC
CDR3aa: CSARPGKQSYNEQFF

abundance: .
v_gene: TRBV6-4
d_gene: TRBD1
j_gene: TRBJ1-6
CDR3nt: TGTGCCATCAGGGCGGGACAGGCGAACTATAATTCACCCCTCCACTTT
CDR3aa: CAIRAGQANYNSPLHF

abundance: .
v_gene: TRBV7-2
d_gene: TRBD1
j_gene: TRBJ2-7
CDR3nt: TGTGCCAGCAGACCTTACGGGACAGGGGCCTACGAGCAGTACTTC
CDR3aa: CASRPYGTGAYEQYF

abundance: .
v_gene: TRBV3-2
d_gene: .
j_gene: TRBJ2-2
CDR3nt: TGTGCCAGCAGCGAAGGACTAGCGGGGGAAACCGGGGAGCTGTTTTTT
CDR3aa: CASSEGLAGETGELFF

abundance: many
v_gene: TRBV7-6
d_gene: .
j_gene: TRBJ1-1
CDR3nt: TGTGCCAGCAGCTTAGAGGGGGGGGACACTGAAGCTTTCTTT
CDR3aa: CASSLEGGDTEAFF

abundance: .
v_gene: TRBV9
d_gene: TRBD2
j_gene: TRBJ2-7
CDR3nt: TGTGCCAGCACCCGGACTAGCGGGGGCCTCCGTCTGGGCGAGCAGTACTTC
CDR3aa: CASTRTSGGLRLGEQYF

abundance: .
v_gene: TRBV19
d_gene: TRBD1
j_gene: TRBJ1-6
CDR3nt: TGTGCCAGTAGTACCCTCGGACAGGCTTCACCCCTCCACTTT
CDR3aa: CASSTLGQASPLHF

abundance: few
v_gene: TRBV2
d_gene: TRBD1
j_gene: TRBJ2-5
CDR3nt: TGTGCCAGCAGGCCGGGACAGTACCAAGAGACCCAGTACTTC
CDR3aa: CASRPGQYQETQYF

abundance: .
v_gene: TRBV10-3
d_gene: .
j_gene: TRBJ2-7
CDR3nt: TGTGCCAGCTCCGGGGGAAGCTCCTACGAGCAGTACTTC
CDR3aa: CASSGGSSYEQYF

abundance: .
v_gene: TRBV7-9
d_gene: .
j_gene: TRBJ1-3
CDR3nt: TGTGCCAGCAGCCGACAGACTGGAAACACCATATATTTT
CDR3aa: CASSRQTGNTIYF

abundance: many
v_gene: TRBV6-5
d_gene: TRBD1
j_gene: TRBJ2-5
CDR3nt: TGTGCCAGCAGTTACTCTCTTGGACAGGGGATTTCGGAGACCCAGTACTTC
CDR3aa: CASSYSLGQGISETQYF

abundance: .
v_gene: TRBV2
d_gene: .
j_gene: TRBJ2-7
CDR3nt: TGTGCCAGCACCGACTCGGGTGGGACCTACGAGCAGTACTTC
CDR3aa: CASTDSGGTYEQYF

abundance: .
v_gene: TRBV19
d_gene: .
j_gene: TRBJ2-7
CDR3nt: TGCGCCAGTAGTATAGTTGCACAGGGCCACGAGCAGTACTTC
CDR3aa: CASSIVAQGHEQYF

abundance: .
v_gene: TRBV20-1
d_gene: .
j_gene: TRBJ2-3
CDR3nt: TGCAGTGCTAGAGTGACAGATACGCAGTATTTT
CDR3aa: CSARVTDTQYF